This T cell receptor beta chain came from a study of human T cells and chemical hapten exposure. Across the whole study: 2% DPC applied to an approximately 2 cm by approximately 2 cm arm area sensitized donors. Application of 0.01% DPC to the upper back was done by patch test, with a reading at 6 days.

The V end lost 2 bases, the J end lost 1 base, and 10 bases lay between the germline ends. Germline V lookup: CDR1 SGHTA, CDR2 FQGTGA. The CDR3 has 15 amino acids. Time point reported: patch test 1, 2 weeks after DPC sensitization. The treatment here: therapeutic diphenylcyclopropenone sensitization with weekly scalp DPC. Those who donated were patients with alopecia, 18 to 70 years of age, and suitable for DPC. This clonotype was recorded at least ten times. It was the library that attached unique molecular identifiers to individual cDNA molecules. TCRdb passed the RACE reads through MiXCR, listing each CDR3 protein once. The sample has around 100,000 distinct CDR3 sequences; 8% to 13% are singletons.

The material was whole blood, obtained in connection with sensitization to the hapten diphenylcyclopropenone (DPC). The rearrangement uses TRBV7-3 and TRBJ2-3; tentatively, D is TRBD2 (5 bases). This TCR was recovered from a woman between 40 and 50 years old with alopecia areata. Some clones in this sample may be carry-over from other donors' samples. This CDR3 reads CASSLGGSRTDTQYF. As DNA, the CDR3 is TGTGCCAGCAGCTTAGGAGGTTCCCGCACAGATACGCAGTATTTT.